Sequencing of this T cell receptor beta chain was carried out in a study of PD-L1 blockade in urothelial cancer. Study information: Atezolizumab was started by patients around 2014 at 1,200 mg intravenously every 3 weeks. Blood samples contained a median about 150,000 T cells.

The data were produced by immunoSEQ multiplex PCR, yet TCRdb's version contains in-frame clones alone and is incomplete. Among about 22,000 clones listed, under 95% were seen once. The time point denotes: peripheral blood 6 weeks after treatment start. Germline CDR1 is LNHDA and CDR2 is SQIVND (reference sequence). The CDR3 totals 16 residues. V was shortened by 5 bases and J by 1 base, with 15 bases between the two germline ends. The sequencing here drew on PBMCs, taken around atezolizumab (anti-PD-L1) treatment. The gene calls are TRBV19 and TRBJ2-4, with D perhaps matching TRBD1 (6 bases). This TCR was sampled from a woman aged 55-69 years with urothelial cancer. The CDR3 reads CASSQQGRAAKNIQYF. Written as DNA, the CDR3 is TGTGCCAGTAGTCAACAGGGAAGAGCGGCCAAAAACATTCAGTACTTC.